The clone carrying this T cell receptor beta chain was observed many times. Its target is not known. The entry originates in a study of T cells in Graves' hyperthyroidism and ophthalmopathy. Findings and limits, study-wide: From stable hyperthyroidism, ophthalmopathy was set apart by a 13 V-J model.

Authors of the study amplified TCR beta CDR3 regions from RNA transcripts. Primed by the HTBI set, a first-round RT-PCR was run on the TCR CDR3. TCRdb recomputed calls from the multiplex PCR reads with MiXCR, one row per CDR3 protein. The profile shows nearly 750,000 distinct CDR3 sequences, 30% to 40% of them singletons. The hyperthyroidism was newly diagnosed and had lasted under 2 months; the patients were aged 18 to 65. Uncontrolled infection, other autoimmune disease, pregnancy or lactation excluded patients. The CDR3 loop spans 13 amino acids. CDR1 is PRHDT, CDR2 FYEKMQ, per germline (reference sequence). V lost 4 bases to trimming and J lost 5 bases, with 12 bases between them.

The rearrangement joins TRBV13 to TRBJ2-7; D assignment may be TRBD1 or TRBD2 (5 bases each). This receptor was identified in a woman aged 40 to 55 with Graves' hyperthyroidism. Sequencing was done on a sample of blood. In DNA, the CDR3 is TGTGCCAGCAGCTACGGGGCCCTCAACGAGCAGTACTTC. Amino acids: CASSYGALNEQYF. Combining the CDR3 with reference TRBV13 and TRBJ2-7 gives the whole variable domain AAGVIQSPRHLIKEKRETATLKCYPIPRHDTVYWYQQGPGQDPQFLISFYEKMQSDKGSIPDRFSAQQFSDYHSELNMSSLELGDSALYFCASSYGALNEQYFGPGTRLTVT.